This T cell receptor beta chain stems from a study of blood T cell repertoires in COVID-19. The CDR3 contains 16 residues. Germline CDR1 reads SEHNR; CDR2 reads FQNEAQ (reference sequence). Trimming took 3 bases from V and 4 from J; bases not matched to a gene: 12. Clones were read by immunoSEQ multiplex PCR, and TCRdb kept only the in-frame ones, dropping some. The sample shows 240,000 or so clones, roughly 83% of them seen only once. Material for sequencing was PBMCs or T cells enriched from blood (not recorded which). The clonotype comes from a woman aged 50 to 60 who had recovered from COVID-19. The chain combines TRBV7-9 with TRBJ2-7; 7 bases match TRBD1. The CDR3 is CASSFSMGTARYEQYF. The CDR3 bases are TGTGCCAGCAGCTTCTCGATGGGGACAGCCCGTTACGAGCAGTACTTC.